Reported below is one TCR beta chain. The target antigen is unknown. Trimming pared 2 bases from V and 3 bases from J, leaving 8 bases between. Germline V CDR1 and CDR2: SGHVS, FNYEAQ. The CDR3 runs 14 residues. Production of TCR cDNA was by 5'RACE template switching, which also added a universal primer site and UMIs. Using its own MiXCR run on the 5' RACE reads, TCRdb lists one record per CDR3 protein. The sample gives 610,000 or so distinct CDR3 sequences, around 12% of which show up once; just under 15% is in the top ten. The sample belongs to a study of T cells after yellow fever vaccination. Study-level information: Low-cell-number fractions were prepared with SMART-Seq v4 Ultra Low Input. Study results and caveats: A weaker but faster secondary response was observed, peaking on day 5 versus 15.

The sequenced sample was PBMCs, obtained on the day of the yellow fever booster vaccination. The TCR originated in a man aged 25-45 years who received the YFV17D yellow fever vaccine. The V and J genes are TRBV7-6 and TRBJ1-3; D is possibly TRBD1 (5 bases). CDR3 region: CASSLRGDGNTIYF. The CDR3 region has the DNA TGTGCCAGCAGCTTACGAGGGGATGGAAACACCATATATTTT. The variable domain in full, with the rest retrieved from reference TRBV7-6 and TRBJ1-3, is GAGVSQSPRYKVTKRGQDVALRCDPISGHVSLYWYRQALGQGPEFLTYFNYEAQQDKSGLPNDRFSAERPEGSISTLTIQRTEQRDSAMYRCASSLRGDGNTIYFGEGSWLTVV.